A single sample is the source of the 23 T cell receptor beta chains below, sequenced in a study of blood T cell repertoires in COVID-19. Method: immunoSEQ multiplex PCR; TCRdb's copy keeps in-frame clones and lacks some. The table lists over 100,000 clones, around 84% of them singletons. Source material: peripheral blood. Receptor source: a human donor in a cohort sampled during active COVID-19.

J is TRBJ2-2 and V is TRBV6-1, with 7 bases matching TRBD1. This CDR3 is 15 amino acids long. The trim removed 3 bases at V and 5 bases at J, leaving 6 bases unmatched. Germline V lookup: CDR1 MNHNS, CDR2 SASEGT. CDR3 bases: TGTGCCAGCAGTGATCGACAGGGCTGGACCGGGGAGCTGTTTTTT. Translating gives CASSDRQGWTGELFF.

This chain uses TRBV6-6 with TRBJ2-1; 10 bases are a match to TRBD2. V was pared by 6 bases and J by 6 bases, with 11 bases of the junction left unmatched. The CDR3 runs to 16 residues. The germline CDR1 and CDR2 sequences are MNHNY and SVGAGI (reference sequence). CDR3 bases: TGTGCCAGCAGCCGTCAAGCGGGGGGGGCGTTCAATGAGCAGTTCTTC. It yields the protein CASSRQAGGAFNEQFF.

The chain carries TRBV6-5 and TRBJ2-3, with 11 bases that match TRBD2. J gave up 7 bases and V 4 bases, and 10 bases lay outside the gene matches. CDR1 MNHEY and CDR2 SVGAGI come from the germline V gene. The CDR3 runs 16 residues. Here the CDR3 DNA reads TGTGCCAGCAGTTCGATTAGCGGGGGGGCTGTTAATACGCAGTATTTT. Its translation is CASSSISGGAVNTQYF.

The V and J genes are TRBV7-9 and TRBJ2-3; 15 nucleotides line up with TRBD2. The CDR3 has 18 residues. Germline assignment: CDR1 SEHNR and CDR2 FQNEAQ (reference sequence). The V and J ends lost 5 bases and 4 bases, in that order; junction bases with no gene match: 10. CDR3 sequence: CASSLIRTSGGAADTQYF. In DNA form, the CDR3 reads TGTGCCAGCAGCCTAATCAGGACTAGCGGGGGGGCGGCAGATACGCAGTATTTT.

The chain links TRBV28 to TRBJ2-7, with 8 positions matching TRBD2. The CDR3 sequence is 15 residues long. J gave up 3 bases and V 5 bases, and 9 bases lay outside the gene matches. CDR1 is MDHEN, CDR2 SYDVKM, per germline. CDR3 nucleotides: TGTGCCAGCAGTCCGGGAGGGACGAACGGCTACGAGCAGTACTTC. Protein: CASSPGGTNGYEQYF.

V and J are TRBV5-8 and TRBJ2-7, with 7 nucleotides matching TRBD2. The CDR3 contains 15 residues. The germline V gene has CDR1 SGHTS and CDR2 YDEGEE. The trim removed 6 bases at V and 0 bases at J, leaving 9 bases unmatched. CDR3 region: CASTIRRGSSYEQYF. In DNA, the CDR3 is TGTGCCAGCACCATCCGGCGGGGGAGCTCCTACGAGCAGTACTTC.

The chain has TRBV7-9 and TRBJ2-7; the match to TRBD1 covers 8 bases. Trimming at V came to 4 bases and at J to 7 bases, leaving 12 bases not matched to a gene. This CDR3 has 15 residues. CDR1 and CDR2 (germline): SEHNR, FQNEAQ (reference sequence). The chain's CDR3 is CASSSIRGQPTEQYF. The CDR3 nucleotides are TGTGCCAGCAGCTCGATCAGGGGGCAACCGACGGAGCAGTACTTC.

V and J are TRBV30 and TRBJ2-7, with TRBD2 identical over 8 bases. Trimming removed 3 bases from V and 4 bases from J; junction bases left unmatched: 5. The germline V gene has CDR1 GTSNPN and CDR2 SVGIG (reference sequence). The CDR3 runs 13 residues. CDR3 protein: CAWRVSGAYEQYF. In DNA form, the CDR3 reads TGTGCCTGGAGGGTTAGCGGGGCTTACGAGCAGTACTTC.

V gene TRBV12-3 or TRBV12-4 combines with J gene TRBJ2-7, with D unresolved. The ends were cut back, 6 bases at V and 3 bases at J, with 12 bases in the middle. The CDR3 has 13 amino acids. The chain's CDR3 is CASREQTYYEQYF. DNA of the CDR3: TGTGCCAGCAGGGAACAGACGTACTACGAGCAGTACTTC.

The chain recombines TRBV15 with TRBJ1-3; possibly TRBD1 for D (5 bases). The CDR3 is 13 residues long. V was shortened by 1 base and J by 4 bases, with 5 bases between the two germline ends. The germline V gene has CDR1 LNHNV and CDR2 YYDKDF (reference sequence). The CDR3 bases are TGTGCCACCAGCAGAGGACAGGGAAACACCATATATTTT. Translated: CATSRGQGNTIYF.

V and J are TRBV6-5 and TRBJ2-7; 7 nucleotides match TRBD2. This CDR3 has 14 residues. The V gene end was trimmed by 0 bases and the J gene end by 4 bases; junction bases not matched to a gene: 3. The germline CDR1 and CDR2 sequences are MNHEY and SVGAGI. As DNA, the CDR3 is TGTGCCAGCAGTTACTCCGCGGGGGATTACGAGCAGTACTTC. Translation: CASSYSAGDYEQYF.

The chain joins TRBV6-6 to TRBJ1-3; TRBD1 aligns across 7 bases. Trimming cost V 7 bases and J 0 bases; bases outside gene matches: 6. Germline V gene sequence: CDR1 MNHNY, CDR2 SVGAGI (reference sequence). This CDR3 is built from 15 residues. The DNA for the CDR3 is TGTGCCAGCACTGAGACAGGGAGCTCTGGAAACACCATATATTTT. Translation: CASTETGSSGNTIYF.

The CDR3 nucleotides are TGTGCCAGCAGCCCCCGGGAAGGGGGGGTCTCCTACAATGAGCAGTTCTTC. It yields the protein CASSPREGGVSYNEQFF. The chain combines TRBV7-2 with TRBJ2-1; D is perhaps TRBD2 (7 bases). Germline V gives CDR1 SGHTA, CDR2 FQGNSA. V was cut by 5 bases and J by 0 bases, with 17 bases left in between. The CDR3 extends over 17 amino acids.

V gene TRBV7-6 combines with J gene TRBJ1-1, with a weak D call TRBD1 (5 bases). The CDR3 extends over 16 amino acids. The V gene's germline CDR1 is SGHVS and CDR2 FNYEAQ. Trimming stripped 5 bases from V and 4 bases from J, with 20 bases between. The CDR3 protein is CASSATASQGSTEAFF. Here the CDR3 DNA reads TGTGCCAGCAGCGCAACGGCTTCTCAGGGATCCACTGAAGCTTTCTTT. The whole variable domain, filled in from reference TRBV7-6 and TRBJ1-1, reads GAGVSQSPRYKVTKRGQDVALRCDPISGHVSLYWYRQALGQGPEFLTYFNYEAQQDKSGLPNDRFSAERPEGSISTLTIQRTEQRDSAMYRCASSATASQGSTEAFFGQGTRLTVV.

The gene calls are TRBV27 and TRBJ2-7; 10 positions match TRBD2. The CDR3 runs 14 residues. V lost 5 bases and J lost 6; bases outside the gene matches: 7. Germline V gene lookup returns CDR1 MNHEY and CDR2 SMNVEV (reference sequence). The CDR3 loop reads CASSRFSGGSEQYF. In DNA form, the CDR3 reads TGTGCCAGCAGTCGCTTTAGCGGGGGGAGCGAGCAGTACTTC.

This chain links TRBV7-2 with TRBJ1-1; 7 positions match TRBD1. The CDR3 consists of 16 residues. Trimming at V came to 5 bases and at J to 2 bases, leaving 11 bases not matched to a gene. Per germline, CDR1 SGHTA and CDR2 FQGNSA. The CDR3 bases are TGTGCCAGCAGCCCGCCGGGACAGATCCTAAACACTGAAGCTTTCTTT. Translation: CASSPPGQILNTEAFF. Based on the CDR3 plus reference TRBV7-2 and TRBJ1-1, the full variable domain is GAGVSQSPSNKVTEKGKDVELRCDPISGHTALYWYRQSLGQGLEFLIYFQGNSAPDKSGLPSDRFSAERTGGSVSTLTIQRTQQEDSAVYLCASSPPGQILNTEAFFGQGTRLTVV.

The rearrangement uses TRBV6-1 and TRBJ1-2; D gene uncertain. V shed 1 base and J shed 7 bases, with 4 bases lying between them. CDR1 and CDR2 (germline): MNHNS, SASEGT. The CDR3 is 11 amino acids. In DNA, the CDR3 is TGTGCCAGCAGTGAAGGTCGTGGCTACACCTTC. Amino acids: CASSEGRGYTF.

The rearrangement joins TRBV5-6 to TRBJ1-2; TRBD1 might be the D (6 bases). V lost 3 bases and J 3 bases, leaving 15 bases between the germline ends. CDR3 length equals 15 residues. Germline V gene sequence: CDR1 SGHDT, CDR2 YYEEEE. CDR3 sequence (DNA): TGTGCCAGCAGCTCCGGGACATTCTTATACTATGGCTACACCTTC. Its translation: CASSSGTFLYYGYTF.

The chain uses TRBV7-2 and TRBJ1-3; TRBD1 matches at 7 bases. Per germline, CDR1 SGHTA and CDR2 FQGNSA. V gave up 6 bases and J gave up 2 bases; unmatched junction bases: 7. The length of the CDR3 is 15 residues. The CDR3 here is CASSLTGVPGNTIYF. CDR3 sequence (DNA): TGTGCCAGCAGTTTAACAGGGGTCCCTGGAAACACCATATATTTT.

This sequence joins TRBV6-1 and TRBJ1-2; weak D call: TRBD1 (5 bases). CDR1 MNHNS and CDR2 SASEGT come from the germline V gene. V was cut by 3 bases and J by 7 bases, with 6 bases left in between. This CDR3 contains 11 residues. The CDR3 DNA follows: TGTGCCAGCAGTGATAGGGGTGGCTACACCTTC. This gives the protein CASSDRGGYTF.

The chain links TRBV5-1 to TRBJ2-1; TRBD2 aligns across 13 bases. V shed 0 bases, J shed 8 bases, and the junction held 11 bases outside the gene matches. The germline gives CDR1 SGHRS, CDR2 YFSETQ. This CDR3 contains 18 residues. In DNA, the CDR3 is TGCGCCAGCAGCTTGGATCCCACCGGGACTAGCGGGAAGGATGAGCAGTTCTTC. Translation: CASSLDPTGTSGKDEQFF.

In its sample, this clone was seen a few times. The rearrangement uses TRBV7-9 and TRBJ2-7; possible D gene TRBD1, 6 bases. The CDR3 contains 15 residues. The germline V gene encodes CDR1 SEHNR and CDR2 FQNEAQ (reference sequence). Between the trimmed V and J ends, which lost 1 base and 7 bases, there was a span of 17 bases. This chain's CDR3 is CASSLGSDRVGEQYF. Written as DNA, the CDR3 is TGTGCCAGCAGCTTAGGATCGGACAGAGTGGGAGAGCAGTACTTC.

The CDR3 DNA follows: TGTGCCAGCAGCTTAAATTCGGGGGGCACTGAAGCTTTCTTT. The encoded protein is CASSLNSGGTEAFF. J is TRBJ1-1 and V is TRBV7-3; a possible D gene is TRBD1 (5 bases). This CDR3 has 14 residues. The germline V and J ends were trimmed by 1 base and 4 bases, with 10 bases remaining between them. CDR1 and CDR2 (germline): SGHTA, FQGTGA.